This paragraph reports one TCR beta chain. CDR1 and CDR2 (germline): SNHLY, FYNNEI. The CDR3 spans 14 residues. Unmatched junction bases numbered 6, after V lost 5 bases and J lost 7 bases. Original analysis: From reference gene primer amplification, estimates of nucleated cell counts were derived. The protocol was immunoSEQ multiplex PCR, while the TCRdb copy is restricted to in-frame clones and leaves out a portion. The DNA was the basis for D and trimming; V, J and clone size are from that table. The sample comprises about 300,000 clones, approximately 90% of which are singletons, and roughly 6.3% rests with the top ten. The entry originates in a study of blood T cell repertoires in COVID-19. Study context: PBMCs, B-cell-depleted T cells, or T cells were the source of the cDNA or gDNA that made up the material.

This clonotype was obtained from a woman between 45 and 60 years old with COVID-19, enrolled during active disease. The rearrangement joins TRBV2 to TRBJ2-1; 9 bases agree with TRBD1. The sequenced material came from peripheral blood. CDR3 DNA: TGTGCCAGCAGTCCGGGACAGGGATTAAATGAGCAGTTCTTC. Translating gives CASSPGQGLNEQFF.